This TCR beta chain came from a study of identical twins. Regarding the study as a whole: Reduced insertions were recorded for abundant cord blood beta clonotypes, with no such pattern in memory repertoires. Less excess twin sharing appeared in beta out-of-frame sequences.

TCRdb called the 5' RACE reads again in MiXCR, with one record for every CDR3 protein. The top ten clones hold about 12% of a sample with fewer than 900,000 distinct CDR3 sequences, about 20% of them seen once. Turning to this clonotype: Its antigen is unknown.

The V end lost 6 bases, the J end lost 11 bases, and 22 bases lay between the germline ends. This CDR3 is 14 amino acids long. Germline assignment: CDR1 DFQATT and CDR2 SNEGSKA (reference sequence). These data also featured in a second study, about T cells expressing NK-cell markers. That report notes: For four donors, these clonotypes were likewise the leading ones in the CD3+CD56-NKG2C+ fraction.

The chain is built from TRBV20-1 and TRBJ1-4; possible D gene TRBD1, 6 bases. Material: PBMCs. The sequence derives from a woman aged 18-35 years in good health. CDR3 loop: CSAWPPGTTGKLFF. The CDR3 nucleotides read TGCAGTGCGTGGCCCCCCGGGACAACTGGGAAACTGTTTTTT.